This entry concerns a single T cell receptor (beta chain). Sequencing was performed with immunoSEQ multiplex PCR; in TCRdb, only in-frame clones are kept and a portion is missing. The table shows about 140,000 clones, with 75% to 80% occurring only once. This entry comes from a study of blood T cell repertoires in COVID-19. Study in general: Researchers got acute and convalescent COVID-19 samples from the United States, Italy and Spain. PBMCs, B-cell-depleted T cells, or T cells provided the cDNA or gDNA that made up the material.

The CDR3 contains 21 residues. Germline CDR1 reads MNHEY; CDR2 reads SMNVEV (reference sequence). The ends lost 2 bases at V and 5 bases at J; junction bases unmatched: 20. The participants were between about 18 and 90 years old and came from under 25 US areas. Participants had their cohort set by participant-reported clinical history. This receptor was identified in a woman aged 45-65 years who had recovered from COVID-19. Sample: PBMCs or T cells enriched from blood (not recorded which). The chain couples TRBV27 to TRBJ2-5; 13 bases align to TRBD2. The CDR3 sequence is CASSLRLETSGGSVGRETQYF. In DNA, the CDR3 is TGTGCCAGCAGTTTACGTCTTGAGACTAGCGGGGGGTCGGTGGGACGGGAGACCCAGTACTTC.